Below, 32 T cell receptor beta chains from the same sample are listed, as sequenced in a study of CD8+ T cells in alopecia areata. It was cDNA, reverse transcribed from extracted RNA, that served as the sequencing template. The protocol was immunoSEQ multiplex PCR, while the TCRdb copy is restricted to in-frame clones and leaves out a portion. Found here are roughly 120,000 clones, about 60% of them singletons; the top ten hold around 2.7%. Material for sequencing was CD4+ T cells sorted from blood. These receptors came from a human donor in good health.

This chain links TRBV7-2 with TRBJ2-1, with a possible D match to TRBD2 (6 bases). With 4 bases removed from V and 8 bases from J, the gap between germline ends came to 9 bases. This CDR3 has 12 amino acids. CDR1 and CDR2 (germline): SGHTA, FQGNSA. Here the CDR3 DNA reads TGTGCCAGCAGCTCCGGGGGACATGAGCAGTTCTTC. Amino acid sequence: CASSSGGHEQFF.

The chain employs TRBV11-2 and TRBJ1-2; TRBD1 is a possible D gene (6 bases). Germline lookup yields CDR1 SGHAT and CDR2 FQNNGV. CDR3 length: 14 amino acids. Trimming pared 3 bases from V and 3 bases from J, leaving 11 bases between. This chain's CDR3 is CASSLDRLDYGYTF. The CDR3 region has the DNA TGTGCCAGCAGCTTGGACAGACTTGACTATGGCTACACCTTC.

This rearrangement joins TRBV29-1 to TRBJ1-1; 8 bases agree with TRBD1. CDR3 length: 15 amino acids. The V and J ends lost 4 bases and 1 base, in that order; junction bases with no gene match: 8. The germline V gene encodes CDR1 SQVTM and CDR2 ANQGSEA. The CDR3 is CSVGPGQGPNTEAFF. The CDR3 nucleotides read TGCAGCGTTGGCCCAGGACAGGGACCGAACACTGAAGCTTTCTTT.

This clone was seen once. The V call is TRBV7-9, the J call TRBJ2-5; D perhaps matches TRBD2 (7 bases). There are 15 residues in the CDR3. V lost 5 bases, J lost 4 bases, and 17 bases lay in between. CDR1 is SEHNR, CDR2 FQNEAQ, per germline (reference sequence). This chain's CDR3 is CASSDLRGAGETQYF. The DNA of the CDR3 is TGTGCCAGCAGCGATCTTCGGGGGGCCGGAGAGACCCAGTACTTC.

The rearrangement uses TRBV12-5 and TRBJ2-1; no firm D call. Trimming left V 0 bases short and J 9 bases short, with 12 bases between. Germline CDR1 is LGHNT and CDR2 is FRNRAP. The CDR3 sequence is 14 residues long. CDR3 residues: CASGLVPRNPEQFF. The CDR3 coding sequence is TGTGCTAGTGGTTTGGTCCCCCGAAATCCTGAGCAGTTCTTC.

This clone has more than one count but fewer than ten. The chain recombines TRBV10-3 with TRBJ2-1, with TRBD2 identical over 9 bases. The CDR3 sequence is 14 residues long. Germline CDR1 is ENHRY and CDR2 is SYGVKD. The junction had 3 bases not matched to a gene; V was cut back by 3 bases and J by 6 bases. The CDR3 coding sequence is TGTGCCATCAGTGATAGCGGGGGCCGCAATGAGCAGTTCTTC. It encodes CAISDSGGRNEQFF.

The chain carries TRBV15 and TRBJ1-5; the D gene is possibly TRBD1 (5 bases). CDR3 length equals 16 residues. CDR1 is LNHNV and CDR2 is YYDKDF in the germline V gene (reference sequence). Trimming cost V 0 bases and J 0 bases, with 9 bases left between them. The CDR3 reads CATSRDLRVSNQPQHF. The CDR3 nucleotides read TGTGCCACCAGCAGAGATCTCAGGGTTAGCAATCAGCCCCAGCATTTT.

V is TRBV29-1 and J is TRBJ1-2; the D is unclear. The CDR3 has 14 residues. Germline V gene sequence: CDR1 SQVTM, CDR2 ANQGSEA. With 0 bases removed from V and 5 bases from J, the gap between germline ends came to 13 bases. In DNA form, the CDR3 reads TGCAGCGTTGAAGAAGTTCTGGGAGGGTATGGCTACACCTTC. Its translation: CSVEEVLGGYGYTF.

The chain's CDR3 is CASSPTGGAYEQYF. The CDR3 DNA is TGTGCCAGCAGCCCGACCGGGGGGGCCTACGAGCAGTACTTC. This chain joins TRBV5-4 and TRBJ2-7; 8 bases line up with TRBD2. Germline-derived CDR1 and CDR2 are SGHNT and YYREEE (reference sequence). V shed 4 bases, J shed 2 bases, and the junction held 5 bases outside the gene matches. The CDR3 spans 14 residues.

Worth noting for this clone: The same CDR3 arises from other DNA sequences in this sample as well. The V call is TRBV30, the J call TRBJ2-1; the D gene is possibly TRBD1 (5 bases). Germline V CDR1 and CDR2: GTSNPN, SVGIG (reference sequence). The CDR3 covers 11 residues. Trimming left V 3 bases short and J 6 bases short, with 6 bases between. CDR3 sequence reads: CAWSRVNEQFF. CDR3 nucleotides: TGTGCCTGGAGCAGGGTCAATGAGCAGTTCTTC.

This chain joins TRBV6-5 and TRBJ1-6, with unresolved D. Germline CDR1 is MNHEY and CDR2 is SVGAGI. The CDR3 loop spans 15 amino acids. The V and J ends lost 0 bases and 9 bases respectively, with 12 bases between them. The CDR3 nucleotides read TGTGCCAGCAGTTACTCGACGGGGATACGTTCACCCCTCCACTTT. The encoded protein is CASSYSTGIRSPLHF.

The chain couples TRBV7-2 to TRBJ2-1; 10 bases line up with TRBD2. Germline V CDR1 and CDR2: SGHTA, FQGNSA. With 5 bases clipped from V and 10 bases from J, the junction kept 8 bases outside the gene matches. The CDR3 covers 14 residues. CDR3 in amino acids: CASSPGRAGGEQFF. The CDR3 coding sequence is TGTGCCAGCAGCCCGGGTCGAGCGGGGGGGGAGCAGTTCTTC.

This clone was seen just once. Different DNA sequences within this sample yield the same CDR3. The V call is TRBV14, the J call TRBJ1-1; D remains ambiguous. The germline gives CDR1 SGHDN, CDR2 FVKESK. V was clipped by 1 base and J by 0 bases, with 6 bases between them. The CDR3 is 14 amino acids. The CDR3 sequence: CASSQAGMNTEAFF. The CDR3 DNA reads TGTGCCAGCAGCCAAGCTGGGATGAACACTGAAGCTTTCTTT.

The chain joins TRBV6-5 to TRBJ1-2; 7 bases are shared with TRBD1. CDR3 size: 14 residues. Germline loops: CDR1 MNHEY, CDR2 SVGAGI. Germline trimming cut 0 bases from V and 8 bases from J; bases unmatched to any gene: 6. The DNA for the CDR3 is TGTGCCAGCAGTTACTCGACCGGGACAGTAGGCTACACCTTC. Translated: CASSYSTGTVGYTF.

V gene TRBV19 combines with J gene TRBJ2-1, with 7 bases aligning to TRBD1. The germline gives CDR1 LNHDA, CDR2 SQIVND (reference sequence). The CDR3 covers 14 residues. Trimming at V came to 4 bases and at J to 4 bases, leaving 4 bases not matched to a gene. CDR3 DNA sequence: TGTGCCAGTAGTAAGGGACAGCCGTACAATGAGCAGTTCTTC. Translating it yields CASSKGQPYNEQFF.

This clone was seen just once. CDR3: CASSDLGVGRSTDTQYF. The CDR3 DNA is TGTGCCAGCAGCGACCTGGGGGTGGGACGGAGCACAGATACGCAGTATTTT. This chain uses TRBV5-6 with TRBJ2-3, with D possibly called TRBD1 or TRBD2 (5 bases each). The CDR3 extends over 17 amino acids. Germline CDR1 SGHDT, CDR2 YYEEEE. V lost 4 bases to trimming and J lost 0 bases, with 18 bases between them. The full variable domain, its missing parts supplied by reference TRBV5-6 and TRBJ2-3, is DAGVTQSPTHLIKTRGQQVTLRCSPKSGHDTVSWYQQALGQGPQFIFQYYEEEERQRGNFPDRFSGHQFPNYSSELNVNALLLGDSALYLCASSDLGVGRSTDTQYFGPGTRLTVL.

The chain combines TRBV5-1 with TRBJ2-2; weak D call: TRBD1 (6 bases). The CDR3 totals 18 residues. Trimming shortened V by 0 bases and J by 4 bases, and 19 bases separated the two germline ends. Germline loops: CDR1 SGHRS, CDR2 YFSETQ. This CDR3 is CASSLVVQGLGGTGELFF. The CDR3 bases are TGCGCCAGCAGCTTGGTCGTACAGGGATTAGGAGGCACCGGGGAGCTGTTTTTT.

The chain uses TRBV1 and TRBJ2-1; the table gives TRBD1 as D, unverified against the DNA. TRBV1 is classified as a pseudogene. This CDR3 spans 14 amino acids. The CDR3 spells CTSSYGQTYNEQFF. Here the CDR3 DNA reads TGCACCAGCAGCTATGGACAGACGTACAATGAGCAGTTCTTC.

The CDR3 nucleotides read TGTGCCATCAGTGAGTCGGAGAAGTATGGCTACACCTTC. Its translation is CAISESEKYGYTF. The rearrangement links TRBV10-3 to TRBJ1-2; D ambiguous. Germline CDR1 is ENHRY and CDR2 is SYGVKD. This CDR3 has 13 residues. Trimming left V 0 bases short and J 5 bases short, with 7 bases between.

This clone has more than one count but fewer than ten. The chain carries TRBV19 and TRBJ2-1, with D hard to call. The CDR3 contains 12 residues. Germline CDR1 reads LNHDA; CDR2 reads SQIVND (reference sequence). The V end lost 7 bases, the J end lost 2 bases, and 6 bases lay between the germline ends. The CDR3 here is CASMRTYNEQFF. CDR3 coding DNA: TGTGCCAGTATGAGAACCTACAATGAGCAGTTCTTC.

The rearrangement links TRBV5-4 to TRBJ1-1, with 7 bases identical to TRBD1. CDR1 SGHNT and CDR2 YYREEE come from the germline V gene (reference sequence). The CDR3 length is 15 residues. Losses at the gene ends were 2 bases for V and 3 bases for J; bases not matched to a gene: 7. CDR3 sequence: CASSFGGQGDTEAFF. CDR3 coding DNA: TGTGCCAGCAGCTTCGGTGGGCAGGGGGACACTGAAGCTTTCTTT.

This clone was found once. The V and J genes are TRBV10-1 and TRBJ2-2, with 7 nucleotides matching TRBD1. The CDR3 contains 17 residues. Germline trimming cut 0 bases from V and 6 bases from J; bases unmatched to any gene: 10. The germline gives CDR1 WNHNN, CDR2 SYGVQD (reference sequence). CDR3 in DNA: TGCGCCAGCAGTGAGTCGGCACCGGGACAGTTTTCCGGGGAGCTGTTTTTT. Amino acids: CASSESAPGQFSGELFF.

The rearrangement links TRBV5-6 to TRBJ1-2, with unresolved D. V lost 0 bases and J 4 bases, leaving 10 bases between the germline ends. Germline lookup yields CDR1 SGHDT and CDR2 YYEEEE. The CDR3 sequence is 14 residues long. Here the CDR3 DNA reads TGTGCCAGCAGCTTGGGGAAAGGAGCCTATGGCTACACCTTC. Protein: CASSLGKGAYGYTF.

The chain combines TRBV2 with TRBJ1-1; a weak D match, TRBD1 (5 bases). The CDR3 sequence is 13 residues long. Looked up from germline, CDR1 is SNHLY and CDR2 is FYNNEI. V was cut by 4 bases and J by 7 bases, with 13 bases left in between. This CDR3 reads CASSGSGPGEAFF. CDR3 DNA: TGTGCCAGCAGTGGGTCAGGGCCAGGTGAAGCTTTCTTT.

Here the CDR3 DNA reads TGTGCCAGCAGTTCGCAGACAGGGGCGGGTAATTCACCCCTCCACTTT. The encoded protein is CASSSQTGAGNSPLHF. This sequence joins TRBV6-6 and TRBJ1-6, with TRBD1 matching 8 bases. CDR3 length: 16 residues. V lost 4 bases to trimming and J lost 6 bases; unmatched junction nucleotides: 8. CDR1 MNHNY and CDR2 SVGAGI come from the germline V gene (reference sequence).

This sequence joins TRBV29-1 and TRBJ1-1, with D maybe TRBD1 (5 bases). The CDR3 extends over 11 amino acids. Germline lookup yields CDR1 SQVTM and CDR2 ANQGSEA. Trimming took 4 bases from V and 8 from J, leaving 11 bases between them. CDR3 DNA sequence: TGCAGCGTTGCTTTGGGGCCCGAAGCTTTCTTT. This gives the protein CSVALGPEAFF.

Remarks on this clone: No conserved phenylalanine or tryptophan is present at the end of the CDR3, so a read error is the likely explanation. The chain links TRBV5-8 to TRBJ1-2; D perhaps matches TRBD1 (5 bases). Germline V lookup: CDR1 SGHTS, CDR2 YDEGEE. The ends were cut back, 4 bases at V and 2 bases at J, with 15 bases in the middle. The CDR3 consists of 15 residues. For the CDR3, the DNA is TGTGCCAGCAGCCCCGGGACTCAGGTCAACTATGGCTACACCTCC. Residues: CASSPGTQVNYGYTS.

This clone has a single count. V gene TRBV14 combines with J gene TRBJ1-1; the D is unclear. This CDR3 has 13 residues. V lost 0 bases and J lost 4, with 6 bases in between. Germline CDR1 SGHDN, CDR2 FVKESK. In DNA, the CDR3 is TGTGCCAGCAGCCAAGATTATGCCACTGAAGCTTTCTTT. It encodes CASSQDYATEAFF.

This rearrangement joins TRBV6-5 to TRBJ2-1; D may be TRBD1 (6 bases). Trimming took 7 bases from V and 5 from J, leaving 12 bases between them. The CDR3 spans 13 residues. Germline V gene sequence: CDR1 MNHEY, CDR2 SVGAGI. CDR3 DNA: TGTGCCAGCACCGAAGGACAGAACAATGAGCAGTTCTTC. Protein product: CASTEGQNNEQFF.

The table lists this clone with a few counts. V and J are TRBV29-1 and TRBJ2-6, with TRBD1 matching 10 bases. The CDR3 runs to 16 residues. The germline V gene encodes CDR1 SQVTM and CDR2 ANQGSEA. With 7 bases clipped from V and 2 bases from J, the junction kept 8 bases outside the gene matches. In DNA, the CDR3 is TGCAGCGCAAGACAGGGGGCGGGCGCTGGGGCCAACGTCCTGACTTTC. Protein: CSARQGAGAGANVLTF.

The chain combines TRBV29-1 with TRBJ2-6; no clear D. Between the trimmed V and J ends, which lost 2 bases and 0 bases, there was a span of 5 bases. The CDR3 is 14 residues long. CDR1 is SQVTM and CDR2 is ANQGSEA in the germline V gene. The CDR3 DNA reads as TGCAGCGTTGAAAGGACCTCTGGGGCCAACGTCCTGACTTTC. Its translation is CSVERTSGANVLTF.

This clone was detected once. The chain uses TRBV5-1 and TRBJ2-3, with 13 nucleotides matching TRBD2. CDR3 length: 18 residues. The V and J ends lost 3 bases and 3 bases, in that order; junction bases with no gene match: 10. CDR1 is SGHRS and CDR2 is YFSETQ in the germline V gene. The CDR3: CASSWSGTSGAGTDTQYF. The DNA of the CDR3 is TGCGCCAGCAGCTGGTCCGGGACTAGCGGGGCGGGGACAGATACGCAGTATTTT.